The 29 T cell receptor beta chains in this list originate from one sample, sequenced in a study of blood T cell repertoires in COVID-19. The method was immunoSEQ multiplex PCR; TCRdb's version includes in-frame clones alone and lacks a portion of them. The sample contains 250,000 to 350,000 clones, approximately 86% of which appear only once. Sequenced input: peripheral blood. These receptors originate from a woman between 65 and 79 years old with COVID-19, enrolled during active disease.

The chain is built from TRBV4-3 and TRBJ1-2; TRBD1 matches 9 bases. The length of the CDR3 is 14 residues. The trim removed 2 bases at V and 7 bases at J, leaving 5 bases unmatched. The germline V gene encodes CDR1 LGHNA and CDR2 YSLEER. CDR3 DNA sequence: TGCGCCAGCAGCCAACGTCGGGGACAGGGTGGCTACACCTTC. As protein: CASSQRRGQGGYTF.

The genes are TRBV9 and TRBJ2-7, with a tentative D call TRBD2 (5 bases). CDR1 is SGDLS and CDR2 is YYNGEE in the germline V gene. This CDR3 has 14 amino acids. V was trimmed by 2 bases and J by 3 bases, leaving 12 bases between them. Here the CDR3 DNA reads TGTGCCAGCAGCGTTGGCCTAGAGGGCTACGAGCAGTACTTC. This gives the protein CASSVGLEGYEQYF. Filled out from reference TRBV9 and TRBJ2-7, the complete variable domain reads DSGVTQTPKHLITATGQRVTLRCSPRSGDLSVYWYQQSLDQGLQFLIQYYNGEERAKGNILERFSAQQFPDLHSELNLSSLELGDSALYFCASSVGLEGYEQYFGPGTRLTVT.

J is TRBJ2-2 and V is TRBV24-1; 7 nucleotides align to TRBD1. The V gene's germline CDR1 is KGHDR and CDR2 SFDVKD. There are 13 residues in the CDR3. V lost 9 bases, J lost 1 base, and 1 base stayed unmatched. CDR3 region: CATRDRNTGELFF. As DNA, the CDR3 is TGTGCCACCCGGGACAGGAACACCGGGGAGCTGTTTTTT.

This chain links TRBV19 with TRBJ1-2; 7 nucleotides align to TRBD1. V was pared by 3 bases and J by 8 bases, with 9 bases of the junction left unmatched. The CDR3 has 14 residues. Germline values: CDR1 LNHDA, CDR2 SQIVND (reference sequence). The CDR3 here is CASSIPGQGGGYTF. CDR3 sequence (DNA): TGTGCCAGTAGTATCCCCGGCCAGGGGGGAGGCTACACCTTC.

The CDR3 sequence: CASSLTTGSYGYTF. The CDR3 DNA follows: TGTGCCAGCAGCTTAACGACAGGGTCGTATGGCTACACCTTC. The chain has TRBV7-2 and TRBJ1-2, with 7 bases fitting TRBD1. CDR1 and CDR2 from the germline V gene are SGHTA and FQGNSA. With 2 bases clipped from V and 5 bases from J, the junction kept 5 bases outside the gene matches. This CDR3 contains 14 residues. Together with reference TRBV7-2 and TRBJ1-2, the CDR3 gives the full variable domain: GAGVSQSPSNKVTEKGKDVELRCDPISGHTALYWYRQSLGQGLEFLIYFQGNSAPDKSGLPSDRFSAERTGGSVSTLTIQRTQQEDSAVYLCASSLTTGSYGYTFGSGTRLTVV.

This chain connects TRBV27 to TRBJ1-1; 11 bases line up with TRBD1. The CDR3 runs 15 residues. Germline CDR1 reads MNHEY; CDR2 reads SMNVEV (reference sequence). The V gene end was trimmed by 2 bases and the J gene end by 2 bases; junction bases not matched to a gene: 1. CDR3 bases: TGTGCCAGCAGTTTAGGACAGGGGGCAAACACTGAAGCTTTCTTT. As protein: CASSLGQGANTEAFF.

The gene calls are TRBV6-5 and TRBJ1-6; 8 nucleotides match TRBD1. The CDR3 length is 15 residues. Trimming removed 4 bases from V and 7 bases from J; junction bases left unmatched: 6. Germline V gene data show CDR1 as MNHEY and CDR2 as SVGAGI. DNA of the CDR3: TGTGCCAGCAGTTGGCAGGGGGCGCCGAATTCACCCCTCCACTTT. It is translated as CASSWQGAPNSPLHF.

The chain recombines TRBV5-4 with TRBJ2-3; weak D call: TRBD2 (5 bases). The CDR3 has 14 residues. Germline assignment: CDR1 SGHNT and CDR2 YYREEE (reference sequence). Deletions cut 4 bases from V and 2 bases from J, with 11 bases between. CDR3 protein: CASSPGLDTDTQYF. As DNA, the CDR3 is TGTGCCAGCAGCCCCGGACTGGACACAGATACGCAGTATTTT.

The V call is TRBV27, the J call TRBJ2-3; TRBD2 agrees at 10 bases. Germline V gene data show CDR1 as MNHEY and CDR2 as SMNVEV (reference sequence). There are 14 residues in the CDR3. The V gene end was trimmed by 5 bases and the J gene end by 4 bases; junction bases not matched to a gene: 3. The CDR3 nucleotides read TGTGCCAGCAGTCCAACTAGCGGGGCAGATACGCAGTATTTT. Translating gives CASSPTSGADTQYF.

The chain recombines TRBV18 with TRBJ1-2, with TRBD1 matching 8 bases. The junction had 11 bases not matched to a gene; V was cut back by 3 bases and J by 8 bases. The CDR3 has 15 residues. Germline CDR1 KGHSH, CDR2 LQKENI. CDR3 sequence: CASSPGTGLVGGYTF. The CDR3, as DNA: TGTGCCAGCTCACCGGGGACAGGCCTGGTGGGCGGCTACACCTTC.

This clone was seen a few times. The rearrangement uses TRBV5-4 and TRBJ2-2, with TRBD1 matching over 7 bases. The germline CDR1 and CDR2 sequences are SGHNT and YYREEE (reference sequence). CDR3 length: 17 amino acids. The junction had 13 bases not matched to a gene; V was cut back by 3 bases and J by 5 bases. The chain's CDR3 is CASSSHTTGAGTGELFF. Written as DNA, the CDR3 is TGTGCCAGCAGCTCACATACTACAGGGGCTGGGACCGGGGAGCTGTTTTTT. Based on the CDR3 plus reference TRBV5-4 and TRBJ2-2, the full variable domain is ETGVTQSPTHLIKTRGQQVTLRCSSQSGHNTVSWYQQALGQGPQFIFQYYREEENGRGNFPPRFSGLQFPNYSSELNVNALELDDSALYLCASSSHTTGAGTGELFFGEGSRLTVL.

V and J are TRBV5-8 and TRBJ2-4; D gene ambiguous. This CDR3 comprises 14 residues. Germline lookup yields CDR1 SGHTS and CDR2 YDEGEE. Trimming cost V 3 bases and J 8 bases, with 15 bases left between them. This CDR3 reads CASSWLASVDIQYF. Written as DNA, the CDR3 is TGTGCCAGCAGCTGGCTGGCCAGCGTGGACATTCAGTACTTC.

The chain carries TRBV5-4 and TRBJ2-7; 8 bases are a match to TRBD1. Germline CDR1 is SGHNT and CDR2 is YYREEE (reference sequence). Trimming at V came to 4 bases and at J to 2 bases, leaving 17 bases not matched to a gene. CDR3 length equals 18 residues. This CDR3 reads CASSPPGQASRSTYEQYF. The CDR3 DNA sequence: TGTGCCAGCAGCCCACCGGGACAGGCTTCCAGATCCACCTACGAGCAGTACTTC.

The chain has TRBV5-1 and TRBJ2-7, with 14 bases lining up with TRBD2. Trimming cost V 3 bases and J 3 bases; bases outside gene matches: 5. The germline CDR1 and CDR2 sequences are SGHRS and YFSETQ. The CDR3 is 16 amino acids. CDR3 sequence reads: CASSYATSGGDYEQYF. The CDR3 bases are TGCGCCAGCAGCTATGCGACTAGCGGGGGGGACTACGAGCAGTACTTC.

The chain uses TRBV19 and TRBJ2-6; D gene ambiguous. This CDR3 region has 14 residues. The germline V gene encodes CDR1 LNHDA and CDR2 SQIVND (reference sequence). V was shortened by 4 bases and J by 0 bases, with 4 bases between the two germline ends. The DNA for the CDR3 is TGTGCCAGTAGTAGGGCCTCTGGGGCCAACGTCCTGACTTTC. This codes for CASSRASGANVLTF.

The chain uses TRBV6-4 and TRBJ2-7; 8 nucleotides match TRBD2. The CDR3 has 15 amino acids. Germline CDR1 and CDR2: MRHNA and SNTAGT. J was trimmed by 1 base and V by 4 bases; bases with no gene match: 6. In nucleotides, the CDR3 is TGTGCCAGCAGTGCCGAAAGCGGGGGATCCTACGAGCAGTACTTC. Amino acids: CASSAESGGSYEQYF.

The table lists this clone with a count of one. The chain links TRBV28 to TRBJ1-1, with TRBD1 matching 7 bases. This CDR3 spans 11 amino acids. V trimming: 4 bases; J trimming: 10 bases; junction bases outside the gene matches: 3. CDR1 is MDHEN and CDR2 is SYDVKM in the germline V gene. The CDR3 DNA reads TGTGCCAGCAGTTCTCGGACAGGAGCTTTCTTT. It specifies CASSSRTGAFF.

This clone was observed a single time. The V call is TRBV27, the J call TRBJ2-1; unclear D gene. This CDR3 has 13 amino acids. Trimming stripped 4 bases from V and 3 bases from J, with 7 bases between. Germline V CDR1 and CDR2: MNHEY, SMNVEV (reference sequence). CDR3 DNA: TGTGCCAGCAGTTCTCCGGGCTACAATGAGCAGTTCTTC. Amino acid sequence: CASSSPGYNEQFF.

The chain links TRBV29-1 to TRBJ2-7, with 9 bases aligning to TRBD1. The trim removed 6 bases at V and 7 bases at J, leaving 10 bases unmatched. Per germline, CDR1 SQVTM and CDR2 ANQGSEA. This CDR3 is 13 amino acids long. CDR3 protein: CSVVQGASGEQYF. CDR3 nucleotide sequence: TGCAGCGTGGTACAGGGGGCTTCGGGAGAGCAGTACTTC.

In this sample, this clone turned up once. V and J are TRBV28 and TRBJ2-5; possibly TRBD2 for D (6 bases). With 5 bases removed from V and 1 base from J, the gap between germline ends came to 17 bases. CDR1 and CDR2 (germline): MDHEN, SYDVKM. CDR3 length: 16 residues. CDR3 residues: CASSARAAGRQETQYF. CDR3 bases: TGTGCCAGCAGTGCACGGGCTGCGGGGCGCCAAGAGACCCAGTACTTC.

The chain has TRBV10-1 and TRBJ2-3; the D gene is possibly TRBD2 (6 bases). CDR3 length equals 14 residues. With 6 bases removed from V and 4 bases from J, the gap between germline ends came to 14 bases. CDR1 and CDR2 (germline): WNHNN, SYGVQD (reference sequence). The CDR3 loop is CASSASRGPDTQYF. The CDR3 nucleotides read TGCGCCAGCAGCGCCTCGCGGGGTCCAGATACGCAGTATTTT.

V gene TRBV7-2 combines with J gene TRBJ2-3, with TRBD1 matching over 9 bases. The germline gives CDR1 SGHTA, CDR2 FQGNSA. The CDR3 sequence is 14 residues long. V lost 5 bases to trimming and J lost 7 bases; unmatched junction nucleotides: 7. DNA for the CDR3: TGTGCCAGCAGCCCTGGACAGGGGCCGTATACGCAGTATTTT. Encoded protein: CASSPGQGPYTQYF.

CDR3 DNA: TGTGCCAGCAGTTTATCCCCCGGACAGCTTGAAGCTTTCTTT. As protein: CASSLSPGQLEAFF. This chain links TRBV28 with TRBJ1-1; tentatively, D is TRBD1 (6 bases). Per germline, CDR1 MDHEN and CDR2 SYDVKM. Trimming took off 1 base at V and 7 bases at J, with 13 bases between the two ends. The CDR3 has 14 residues.

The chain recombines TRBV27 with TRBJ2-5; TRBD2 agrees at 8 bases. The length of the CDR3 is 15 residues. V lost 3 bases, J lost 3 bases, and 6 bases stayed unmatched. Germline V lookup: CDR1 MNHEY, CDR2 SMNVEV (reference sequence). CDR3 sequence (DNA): TGTGCCAGCAGTTTGAGCGGGGGACTAAAAGAGACCCAGTACTTC. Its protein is CASSLSGGLKETQYF.

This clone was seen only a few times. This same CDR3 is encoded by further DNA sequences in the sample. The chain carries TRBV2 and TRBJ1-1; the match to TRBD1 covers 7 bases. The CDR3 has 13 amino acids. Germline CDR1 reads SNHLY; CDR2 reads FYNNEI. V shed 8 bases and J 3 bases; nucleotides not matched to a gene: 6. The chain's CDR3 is CASSFTGDTEAFF. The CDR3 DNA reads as TGTGCCAGCTCCTTTACAGGGGACACTGAAGCTTTCTTT.

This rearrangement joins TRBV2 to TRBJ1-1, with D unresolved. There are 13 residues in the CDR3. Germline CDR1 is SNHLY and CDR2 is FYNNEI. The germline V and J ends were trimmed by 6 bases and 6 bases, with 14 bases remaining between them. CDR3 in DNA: TGTGCCAGCAGCGGTCCCTTTGAAGCTGAAGCTTTCTTT. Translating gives CASSGPFEAEAFF.

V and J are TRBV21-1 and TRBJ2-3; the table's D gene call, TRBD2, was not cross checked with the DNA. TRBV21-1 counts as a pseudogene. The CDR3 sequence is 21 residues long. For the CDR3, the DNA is TGTGCCAGCACCCCAAACGCGACTAGCGGGGGGCTACGCCCTAGCACAGATACGCAGTATTTT. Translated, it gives CASTPNATSGGLRPSTDTQYF.

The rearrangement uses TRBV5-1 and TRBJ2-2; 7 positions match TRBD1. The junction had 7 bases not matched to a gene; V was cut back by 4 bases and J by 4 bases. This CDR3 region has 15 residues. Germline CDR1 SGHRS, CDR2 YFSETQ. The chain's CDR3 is CASSLDRVGTGELFF. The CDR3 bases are TGCGCCAGCAGCCTCGACAGGGTCGGCACCGGGGAGCTGTTTTTT. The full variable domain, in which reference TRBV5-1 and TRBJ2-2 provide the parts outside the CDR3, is KAGVTQTPRYLIKTRGQQVTLSCSPISGHRSVSWYQQTPGQGLQFLFEYFSETQRNKGNFPGRFSGRQFSNSRSEMNVSTLELGDSALYLCASSLDRVGTGELFFGEGSRLTVL.

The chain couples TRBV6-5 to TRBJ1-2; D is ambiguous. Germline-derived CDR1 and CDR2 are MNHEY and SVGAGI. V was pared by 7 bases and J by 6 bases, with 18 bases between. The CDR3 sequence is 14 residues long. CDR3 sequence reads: CASNPPGGRDGYTF. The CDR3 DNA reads TGTGCCAGCAACCCCCCCGGAGGGAGGGATGGCTACACCTTC.